The clone carrying this T cell receptor (beta chain) was recorded only once. Its target is unknown. The data were obtained in a study of T cell responses to AZD1222 COVID-19 vaccine. General study points: Donors were largely white British and mainly female; clonal diversity was possibly underestimated.

Only in-frame clones appear in the TCRdb table, and some are missing; sequencing was by immunoSEQ multiplex PCR. The profile shows some 150,000 clones, 90% to 95% of them singletons. Germline V gene data show CDR1 as MGHRA and CDR2 as YSYEKL. V gave up 1 base and J gave up 4 bases, with 8 bases separating them. This CDR3 contains 14 residues. This sequence joins TRBV4-1 and TRBJ1-5; D remains unclear. The receptor was isolated from an adult in good health. The sample consisted of peripheral blood, taken on day 0 of MenACWY control vaccination. CDR3 coding DNA: TGCGCCAGCAGCCAAGTGGCAAGTAATCAGCCCCAGCATTTT. This sequence encodes CASSQVASNQPQHF.